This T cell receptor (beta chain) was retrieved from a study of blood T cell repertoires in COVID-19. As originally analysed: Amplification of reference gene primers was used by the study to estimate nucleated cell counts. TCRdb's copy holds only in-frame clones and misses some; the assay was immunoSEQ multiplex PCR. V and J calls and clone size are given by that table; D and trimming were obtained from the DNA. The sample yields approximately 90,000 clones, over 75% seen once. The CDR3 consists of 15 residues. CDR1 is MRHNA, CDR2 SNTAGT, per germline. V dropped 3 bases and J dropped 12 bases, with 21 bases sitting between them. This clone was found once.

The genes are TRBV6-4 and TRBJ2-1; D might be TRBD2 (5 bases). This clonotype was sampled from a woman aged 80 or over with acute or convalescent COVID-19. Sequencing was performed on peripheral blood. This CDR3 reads CASSEDGGSGGRQFF. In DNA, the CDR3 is TGTGCCAGCAGTGAGGATGGAGGTTCCGGTGGTAGGCAGTTCTTC.